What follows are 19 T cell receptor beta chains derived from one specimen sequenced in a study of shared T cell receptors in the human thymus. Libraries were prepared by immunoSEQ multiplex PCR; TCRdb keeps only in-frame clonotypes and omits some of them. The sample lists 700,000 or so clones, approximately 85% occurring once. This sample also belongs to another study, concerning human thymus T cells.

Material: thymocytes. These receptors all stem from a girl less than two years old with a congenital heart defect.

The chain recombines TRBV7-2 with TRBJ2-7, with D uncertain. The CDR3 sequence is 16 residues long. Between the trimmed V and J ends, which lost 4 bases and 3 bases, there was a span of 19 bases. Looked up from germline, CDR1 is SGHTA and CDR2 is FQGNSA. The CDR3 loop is CASSSPLSATDYEQYF. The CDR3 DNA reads TGTGCCAGCAGCTCCCCTCTGTCAGCGACCGACTACGAGCAGTACTTC.

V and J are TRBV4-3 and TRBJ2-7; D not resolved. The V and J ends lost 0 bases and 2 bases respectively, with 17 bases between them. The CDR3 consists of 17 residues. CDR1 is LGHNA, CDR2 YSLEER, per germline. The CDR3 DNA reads TGCGCCAGCAGCCAAGATTGGGCCGATCATTCCCCCTACGAGCAGTACTTC. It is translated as CASSQDWADHSPYEQYF.

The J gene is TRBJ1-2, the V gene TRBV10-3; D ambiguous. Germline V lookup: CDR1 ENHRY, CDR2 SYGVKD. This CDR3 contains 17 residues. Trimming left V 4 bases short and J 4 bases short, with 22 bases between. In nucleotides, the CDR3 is TGTGCCATCAGTGCCCCTCGGACTCCTTTCCCATTCTATGGCTACACCTTC. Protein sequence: CAISAPRTPFPFYGYTF.

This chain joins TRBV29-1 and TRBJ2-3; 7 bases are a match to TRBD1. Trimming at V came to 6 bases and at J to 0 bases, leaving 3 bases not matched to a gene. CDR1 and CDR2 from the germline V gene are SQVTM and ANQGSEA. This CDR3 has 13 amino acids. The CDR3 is CSVETGSTDTQYF. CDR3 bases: TGCAGCGTGGAGACAGGGAGCACAGATACGCAGTATTTT.

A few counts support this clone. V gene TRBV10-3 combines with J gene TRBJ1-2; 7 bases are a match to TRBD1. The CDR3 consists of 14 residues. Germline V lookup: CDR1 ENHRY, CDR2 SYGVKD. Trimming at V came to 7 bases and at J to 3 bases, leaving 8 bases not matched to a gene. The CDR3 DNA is TGTGCCATCACCACCGACAGGGTGGACTATGGCTACACCTTC. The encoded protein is CAITTDRVDYGYTF.

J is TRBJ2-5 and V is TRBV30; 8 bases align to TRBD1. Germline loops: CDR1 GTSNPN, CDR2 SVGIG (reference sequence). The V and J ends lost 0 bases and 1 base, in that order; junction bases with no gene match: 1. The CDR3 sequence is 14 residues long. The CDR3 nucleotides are TGTGCCTGGAGTGTCGGACAGGGCCAAGAGACCCAGTACTTC. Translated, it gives CAWSVGQGQETQYF.

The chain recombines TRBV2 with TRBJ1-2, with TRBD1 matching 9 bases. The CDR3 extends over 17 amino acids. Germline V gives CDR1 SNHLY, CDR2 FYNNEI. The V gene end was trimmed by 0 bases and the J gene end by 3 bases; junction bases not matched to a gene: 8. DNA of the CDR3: TGTGCCAGCAGTGAAGCCCAGTATGGGACAGGGCACTATGGCTACACCTTC. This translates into CASSEAQYGTGHYGYTF.

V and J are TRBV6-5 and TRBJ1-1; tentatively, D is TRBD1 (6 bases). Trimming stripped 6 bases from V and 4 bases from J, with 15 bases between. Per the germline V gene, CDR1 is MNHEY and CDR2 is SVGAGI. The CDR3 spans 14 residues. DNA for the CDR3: TGTGCCAGCAGGGACAGTCTTGAGGGCACTGAAGCTTTCTTT. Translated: CASRDSLEGTEAFF.

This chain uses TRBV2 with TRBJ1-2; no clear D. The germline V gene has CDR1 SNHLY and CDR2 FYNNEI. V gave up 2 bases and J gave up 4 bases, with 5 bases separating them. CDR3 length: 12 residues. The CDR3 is CASSEIFYGYTF. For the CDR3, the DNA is TGTGCCAGCAGTGAAATATTCTATGGCTACACCTTC.

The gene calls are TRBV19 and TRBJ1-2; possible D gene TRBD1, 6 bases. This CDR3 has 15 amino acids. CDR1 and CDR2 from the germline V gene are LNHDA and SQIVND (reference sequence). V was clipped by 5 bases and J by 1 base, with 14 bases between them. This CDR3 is CASSLRPGDNYGYTF. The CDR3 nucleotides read TGTGCCAGTAGTCTTCGCCCAGGGGATAACTATGGCTACACCTTC.

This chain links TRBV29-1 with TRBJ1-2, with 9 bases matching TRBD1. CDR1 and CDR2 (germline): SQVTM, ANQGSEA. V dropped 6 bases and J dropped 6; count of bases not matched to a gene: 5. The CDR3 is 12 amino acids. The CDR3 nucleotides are TGCAGCGTGGGGGACAGGGTCCATGGCTACACCTTC. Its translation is CSVGDRVHGYTF.

Here the CDR3 DNA reads TGCGCCAGCAGCTCCCCTCCTTCAGGGGCTATAAGCACAGATACGCAGTATTTT. This gives the protein CASSSPPSGAISTDTQYF. The chain has TRBV5-1 and TRBJ2-3; perhaps TRBD1 as D (6 bases). Germline loops: CDR1 SGHRS, CDR2 YFSETQ. This CDR3 is built from 18 residues. Trimming took off 3 bases at V and 0 bases at J, with 20 bases between the two ends.

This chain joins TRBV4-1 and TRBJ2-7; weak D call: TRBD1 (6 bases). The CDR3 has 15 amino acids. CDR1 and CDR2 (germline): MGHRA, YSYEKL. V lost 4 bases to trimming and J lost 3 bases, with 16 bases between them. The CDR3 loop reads CASSPYGQLFYEQYF. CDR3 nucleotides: TGCGCCAGCAGCCCCTACGGACAGCTGTTCTACGAGCAGTACTTC.

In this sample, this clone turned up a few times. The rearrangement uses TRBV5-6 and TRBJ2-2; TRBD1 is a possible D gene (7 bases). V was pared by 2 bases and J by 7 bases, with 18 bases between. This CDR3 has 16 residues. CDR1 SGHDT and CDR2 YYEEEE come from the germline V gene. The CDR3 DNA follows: TGTGCCAGCAGCTTCAGACAGGGCCCGCGGGGCGGGGAGCTGTTTTTT. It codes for CASSFRQGPRGGELFF. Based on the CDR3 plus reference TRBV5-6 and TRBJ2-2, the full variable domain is DAGVTQSPTHLIKTRGQQVTLRCSPKSGHDTVSWYQQALGQGPQFIFQYYEEEERQRGNFPDRFSGHQFPNYSSELNVNALLLGDSALYLCASSFRQGPRGGELFFGEGSRLTVL.

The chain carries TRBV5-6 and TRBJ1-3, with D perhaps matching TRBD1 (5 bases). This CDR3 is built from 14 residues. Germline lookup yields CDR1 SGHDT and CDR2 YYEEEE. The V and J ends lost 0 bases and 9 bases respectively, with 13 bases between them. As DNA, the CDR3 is TGTGCCAGCAGCTTGGGGACATTAGCATCCACCATATATTTT. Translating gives CASSLGTLASTIYF.

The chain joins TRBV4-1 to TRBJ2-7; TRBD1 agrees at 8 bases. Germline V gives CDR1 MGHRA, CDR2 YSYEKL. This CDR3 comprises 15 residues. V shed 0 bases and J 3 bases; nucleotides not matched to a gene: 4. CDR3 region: CASSQEAGGYYEQYF. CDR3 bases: TGCGCCAGCAGCCAAGAAGCAGGGGGCTACTACGAGCAGTACTTC.

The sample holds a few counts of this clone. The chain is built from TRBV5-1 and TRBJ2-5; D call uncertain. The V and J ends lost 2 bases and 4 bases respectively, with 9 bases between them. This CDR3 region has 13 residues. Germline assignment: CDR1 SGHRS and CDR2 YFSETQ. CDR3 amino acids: CASSLLVPETQYF. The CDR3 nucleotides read TGCGCCAGCAGCTTACTGGTTCCAGAGACCCAGTACTTC.

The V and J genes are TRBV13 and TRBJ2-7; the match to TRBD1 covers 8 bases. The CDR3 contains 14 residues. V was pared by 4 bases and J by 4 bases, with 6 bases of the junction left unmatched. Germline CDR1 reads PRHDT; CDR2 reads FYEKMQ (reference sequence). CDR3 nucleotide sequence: TGTGCCAGCAGCTACCCGGGACAGGAGTACGAGCAGTACTTC. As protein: CASSYPGQEYEQYF.

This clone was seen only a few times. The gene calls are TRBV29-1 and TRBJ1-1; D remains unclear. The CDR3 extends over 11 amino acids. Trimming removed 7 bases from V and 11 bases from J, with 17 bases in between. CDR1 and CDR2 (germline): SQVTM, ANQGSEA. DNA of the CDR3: TGCAGCGGCCCCGACGGGGTTGCTGCTTTCTTT. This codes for CSGPDGVAAFF.